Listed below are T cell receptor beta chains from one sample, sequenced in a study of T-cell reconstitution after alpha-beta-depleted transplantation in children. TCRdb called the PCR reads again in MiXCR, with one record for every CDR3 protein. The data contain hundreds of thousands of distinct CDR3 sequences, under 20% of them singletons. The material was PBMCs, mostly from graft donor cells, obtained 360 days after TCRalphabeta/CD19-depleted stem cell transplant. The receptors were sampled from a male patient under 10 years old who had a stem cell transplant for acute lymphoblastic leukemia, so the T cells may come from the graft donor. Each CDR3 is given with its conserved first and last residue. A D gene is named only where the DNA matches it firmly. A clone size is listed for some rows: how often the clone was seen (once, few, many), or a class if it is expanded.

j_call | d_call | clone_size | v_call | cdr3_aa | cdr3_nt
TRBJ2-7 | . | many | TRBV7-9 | CASSFRGGGYEQYF | TGTGCCAGCAGCTTTCGGGGAGGTGGCTACGAGCAGTACTTC
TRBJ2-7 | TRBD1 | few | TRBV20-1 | CSAGDRVYEQYF | TGCAGTGCCGGGGACAGGGTCTACGAGCAGTACTTC
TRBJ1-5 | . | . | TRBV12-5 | CASGPTVGTQPQHF | TGTGCTAGTGGTCCGACCGTAGGTACTCAGCCCCAGCATTTT
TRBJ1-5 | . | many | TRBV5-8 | CASSSGTLNQPQHF | TGTGCCAGCAGCTCCGGGACACTTAATCAGCCCCAGCATTTT
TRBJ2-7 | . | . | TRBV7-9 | CASSLSIDPYEQYF | TGTGCCAGCAGCTTGTCGATAGACCCGTACGAGCAGTACTTC
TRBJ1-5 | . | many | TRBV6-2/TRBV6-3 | CASSILGEGQPQHF | TGTGCCAGCAGCATTCTGGGGGAGGGTCAGCCCCAGCATTTT
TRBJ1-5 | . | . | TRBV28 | CASSLLQLGNQPQHF | TGTGCCAGCAGTCTTCTACAGTTGGGCAATCAGCCCCAGCATTTT
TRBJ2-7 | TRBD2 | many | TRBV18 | CASSGTSLSYEQYF | TGTGCCAGCTCAGGGACTAGCCTCTCCTACGAGCAGTACTTC
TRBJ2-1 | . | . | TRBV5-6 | CASTPGFLSYNEQFF | TGTGCCAGCACGCCCGGGTTCCTCTCCTACAATGAGCAGTTCTTC
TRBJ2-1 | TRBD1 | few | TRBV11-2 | CASSLGTGSEQFF | TGTGCCAGCAGCTTAGGGACAGGGTCTGAGCAGTTCTTC
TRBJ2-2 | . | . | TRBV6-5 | CASSYTGTVITGELFF | TGTGCCAGCAGTTACACGGGGACTGTGATCACCGGGGAGCTGTTTTTT
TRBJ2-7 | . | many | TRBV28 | CASSSLTSEQYF | TGTGCCAGCAGTTCCTTGACGTCCGAGCAGTACTTC
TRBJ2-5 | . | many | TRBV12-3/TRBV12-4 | CASSLQLSAQYF | TGTGCCAGCAGTTTGCAGTTGTCGGCCCAGTACTTC
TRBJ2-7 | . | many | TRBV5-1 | CASSFQTVGGYEQYF | TGCGCCAGCAGCTTCCAGACAGTTGGCGGGTACGAGCAGTACTTC
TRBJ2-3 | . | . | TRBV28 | CASSLLRTAGDTQYF | TGTGCCAGCAGTTTATTGAGGACAGCGGGAGATACGCAGTATTTT
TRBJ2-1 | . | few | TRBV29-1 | CSVIHPTSYNEQFF | TGCAGCGTTATACACCCCACCTCCTACAATGAGCAGTTCTTC
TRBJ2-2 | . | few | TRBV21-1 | CASSRQREVPGELFF | TGTGCCAGCAGCAGACAGCGGGAGGTCCCCGGGGAGCTGTTTTTT
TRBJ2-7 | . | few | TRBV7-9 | CASSLGVGTRSYEQYF | TGTGCCAGCAGCTTAGGCGTCGGGACACGATCCTACGAGCAGTACTTC
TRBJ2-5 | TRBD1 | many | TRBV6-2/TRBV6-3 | CASNTTGRYQETQYF | TGTGCCAGCAATACGACAGGGAGATACCAAGAGACCCAGTACTTC